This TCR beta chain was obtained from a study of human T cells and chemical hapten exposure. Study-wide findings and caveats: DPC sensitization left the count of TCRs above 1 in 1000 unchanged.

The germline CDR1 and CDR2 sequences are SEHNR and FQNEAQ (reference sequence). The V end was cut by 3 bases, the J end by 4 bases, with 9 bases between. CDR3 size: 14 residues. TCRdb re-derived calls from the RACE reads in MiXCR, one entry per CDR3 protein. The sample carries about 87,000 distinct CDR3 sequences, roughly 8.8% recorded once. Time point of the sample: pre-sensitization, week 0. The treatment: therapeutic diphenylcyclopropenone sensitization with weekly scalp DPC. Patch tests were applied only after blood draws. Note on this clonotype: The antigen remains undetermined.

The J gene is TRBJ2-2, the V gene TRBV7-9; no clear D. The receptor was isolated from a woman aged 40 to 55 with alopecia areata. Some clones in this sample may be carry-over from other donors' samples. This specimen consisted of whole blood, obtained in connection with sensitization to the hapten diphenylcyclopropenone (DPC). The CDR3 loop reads CASSFVTSTGELFF. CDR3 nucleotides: TGTGCCAGCAGCTTCGTTACGAGCACCGGGGAGCTGTTTTTT.